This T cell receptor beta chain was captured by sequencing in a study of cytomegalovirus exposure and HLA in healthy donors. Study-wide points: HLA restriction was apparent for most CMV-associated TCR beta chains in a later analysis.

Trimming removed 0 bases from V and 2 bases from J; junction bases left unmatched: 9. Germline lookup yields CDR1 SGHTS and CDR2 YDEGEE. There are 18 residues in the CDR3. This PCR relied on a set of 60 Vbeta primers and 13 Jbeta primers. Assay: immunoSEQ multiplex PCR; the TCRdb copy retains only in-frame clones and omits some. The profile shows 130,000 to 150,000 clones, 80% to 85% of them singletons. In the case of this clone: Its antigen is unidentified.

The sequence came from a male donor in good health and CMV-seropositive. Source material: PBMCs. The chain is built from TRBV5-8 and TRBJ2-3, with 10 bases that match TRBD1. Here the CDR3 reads CASSLASRQGAATDTQYF. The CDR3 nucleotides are TGTGCCAGCAGCTTGGCGTCTCGACAGGGGGCGGCCACAGATACGCAGTATTTT.